The 17 T cell receptor beta chains given below trace back to one sample, sequenced in a study of cytomegalovirus exposure and HLA in healthy donors. 60 Vbeta and 13 Jbeta primers were used in PCR. TCRdb keeps only in-frame clones here, not all; method: immunoSEQ multiplex PCR. The data show under 250,000 clones, with approximately 80% seen just once and 7% to 9% held by the top ten. Sample: PBMCs. Every receptor here comes from a woman aged 55-70 years in good health and CMV-seropositive.

The V gene is TRBV7-9, the J gene TRBJ2-5, with a tentative D call TRBD1 (6 bases). V was clipped by 3 bases and J by 0 bases, with 8 bases between them. Germline V gene lookup returns CDR1 SEHNR and CDR2 FQNEAQ (reference sequence). This CDR3 comprises 14 residues. CDR3 in DNA: TGTGCCAGCAGCTTTCGGACAGACCAAGAGACCCAGTACTTC. It is translated as CASSFRTDQETQYF.

The chain is built from TRBV18 and TRBJ2-3; 8 bases agree with TRBD1. There are 15 residues in the CDR3. The J segment lost 4 bases and the V segment lost 4 bases, leaving 7 bases of the junction unmatched. The V gene's germline CDR1 is KGHSH and CDR2 LQKENI. Here the CDR3 reads CASSLPGGRSDTQYF. DNA of the CDR3: TGTGCCAGCTCACTTCCAGGGGGCCGATCAGATACGCAGTATTTT.

The V gene is TRBV5-5, the J gene TRBJ1-2; 7 positions agree with TRBD1. Germline V gene sequence: CDR1 SGHKS, CDR2 YYEKEE (reference sequence). CDR3 size: 13 residues. Losses at the gene ends were 4 bases for V and 4 bases for J; bases not matched to a gene: 4. The CDR3 sequence is CASSPWTGYGYTF. The CDR3 DNA follows: TGTGCCAGCAGCCCATGGACAGGCTATGGCTACACCTTC.

This chain joins TRBV7-2 and TRBJ2-2, with a tentative D call TRBD2 (5 bases). Germline CDR1 SGHTA, CDR2 FQGNSA. V was clipped by 3 bases and J by 5 bases, with 13 bases between them. This CDR3 region has 15 residues. The DNA of the CDR3 is TGTGCCAGCAGCTTCCTTCACGCGGGTACCGGGGAGCTGTTTTTT. This sequence encodes CASSFLHAGTGELFF.

The rearrangement joins TRBV5-6 to TRBJ2-3; 7 nucleotides agree with TRBD2. V was pared by 4 bases and J by 2 bases, with 7 bases of the junction left unmatched. The CDR3 extends over 15 amino acids. Germline CDR1 reads SGHDT; CDR2 reads YYEEEE. The CDR3 DNA follows: TGTGCCAGCAGCCGAATCACTAGCGACACAGATACGCAGTATTTT. It codes for CASSRITSDTDTQYF.

The CDR3 DNA follows: TGTGCCAGCAAACTGGGTAGGAGCTCCTACGAGCAGTACTTC. Protein: CASKLGRSSYEQYF. This chain joins TRBV28 and TRBJ2-7; no clear D. The germline V and J ends were trimmed by 7 bases and 0 bases, with 13 bases remaining between them. The CDR3 extends over 14 amino acids. The germline V gene has CDR1 MDHEN and CDR2 SYDVKM.

With respect to this clone: Additional DNA sequences in this sample encode the identical CDR3. The chain is built from TRBV28 and TRBJ1-2; D possibly corresponds to TRBD1 (5 bases). The germline CDR1 and CDR2 sequences are MDHEN and SYDVKM. The CDR3 consists of 14 residues. V lost 3 bases, J lost 2 bases, and 10 bases lay in between. CDR3 bases: TGTGCCAGCAGTTTTGGTGGGGGGAACTATGGCTACACCTTC. Amino acids: CASSFGGGNYGYTF.

CDR3 amino acids: CASSSNSYSNQPQHF. For the CDR3, the DNA is TGTGCCAGCAGTTCCAACAGTTATAGCAATCAGCCCCAGCATTTT. The gene calls are TRBV27 and TRBJ1-5, with D hard to call. The CDR3 extends over 15 amino acids. V was shortened by 4 bases and J by 0 bases, with 10 bases between the two germline ends. The V gene's germline CDR1 is MNHEY and CDR2 SMNVEV (reference sequence).

V gene TRBV29-1 combines with J gene TRBJ2-1; a possible D gene is TRBD1 (6 bases). The germline CDR1 and CDR2 sequences are SQVTM and ANQGSEA. The CDR3 length is 11 residues. Trimming stripped 7 bases from V and 7 bases from J, with 11 bases between. CDR3 in amino acids: CSGGQTNEQFF. As DNA, the CDR3 is TGCAGCGGCGGACAGACGAATGAGCAGTTCTTC.

This chain joins TRBV7-9 and TRBJ2-7; 11 bases agree with TRBD1. V lost 4 bases and J lost 5; bases outside the gene matches: 10. Germline CDR1 and CDR2: SEHNR and FQNEAQ (reference sequence). The CDR3 is 16 residues long. The chain's CDR3 is CASSSLPGQGEHEQYF. CDR3 DNA sequence: TGTGCCAGCAGCTCCCTCCCGGGACAGGGGGAACACGAGCAGTACTTC. Looking up the rest from reference TRBV7-9 and TRBJ2-7 gives the full variable domain: DTGVSQNPRHKITKRGQNVTFRCDPISEHNRLYWYRQTLGQGPEFLTYFQNEAQLEKSRLLSDRFSAERPKGSFSTLEIQRTEQGDSAMYLCASSSLPGQGEHEQYFGPGTRLTVT.

The chain recombines TRBV27 with TRBJ2-1; possibly TRBD1 for D (7 bases). Germline V gives CDR1 MNHEY, CDR2 SMNVEV (reference sequence). CDR3 length equals 13 residues. Trimming pared 5 bases from V and 9 bases from J, leaving 14 bases between. The CDR3 reads CASSRSGGLEQFF. The CDR3 DNA follows: TGTGCCAGCAGTAGATCAGGGGGGCTTGAGCAGTTCTTC.

J is TRBJ1-3 and V is TRBV10-3; D might be TRBD1 (6 bases). V lost 8 bases and J lost 0, with 11 bases in between. The CDR3 has 14 amino acids. The germline gives CDR1 ENHRY, CDR2 SYGVKD. CDR3 protein: CAIATGLSGNTIYF. CDR3 sequence (DNA): TGTGCCATCGCGACAGGCCTCTCTGGAAACACCATATATTTT.

The chain couples TRBV4-1 to TRBJ1-1; D not certain. This CDR3 is built from 14 residues. Between the trimmed V and J ends, which lost 5 bases and 4 bases, there was a span of 14 bases. Germline V CDR1 and CDR2: MGHRA, YSYEKL. The CDR3 here is CASSSTGRGTEAFF. As DNA, the CDR3 is TGCGCCAGCAGCAGTACGGGTCGGGGCACTGAAGCTTTCTTT.

This clone was seen a few times. The chain combines TRBV10-3 with TRBJ1-2, with TRBD1 identical over 8 bases. With 3 bases clipped from V and 4 bases from J, the junction kept 7 bases outside the gene matches. CDR3 length equals 15 residues. Germline lookup yields CDR1 ENHRY and CDR2 SYGVKD. CDR3 bases: TGTGCCATCAGTGAAGCTCAGGGGGCTGGCTATGGCTACACCTTC. Amino acids: CAISEAQGAGYGYTF.

The chain links TRBV7-9 to TRBJ1-1, with D unclear. V shed 5 bases and J shed 4 bases, with 11 bases lying between them. From germline, CDR1 is SEHNR and CDR2 FQNEAQ (reference sequence). CDR3 length: 13 amino acids. The CDR3 region is CASSPKETTEAFF. The CDR3 DNA is TGTGCCAGCAGCCCCAAGGAGACCACTGAAGCTTTCTTT.

The rearrangement joins TRBV11-1 to TRBJ2-7; 7 bases agree with TRBD1. The germline V gene has CDR1 SGHAT and CDR2 FQDESV (reference sequence). CDR3 length: 17 residues. V shed 5 bases, J shed 2 bases, and the junction held 15 bases outside the gene matches. CDR3 bases: TGTGCCAGCAGCCCGGGACAGTTTACGACAAATACCTACGAGCAGTACTTC. Its protein product is CASSPGQFTTNTYEQYF.

The V and J genes are TRBV4-1 and TRBJ1-2; D uncertain. The CDR3 sequence is 15 residues long. V was shortened by 1 base and J by 1 base, with 10 bases between the two germline ends. Germline CDR1 reads MGHRA; CDR2 reads YSYEKL. In DNA, the CDR3 is TGCGCCAGCAGCCAAGGCCCCGGGAGTAACTATGGCTACACCTTC. Protein sequence: CASSQGPGSNYGYTF.